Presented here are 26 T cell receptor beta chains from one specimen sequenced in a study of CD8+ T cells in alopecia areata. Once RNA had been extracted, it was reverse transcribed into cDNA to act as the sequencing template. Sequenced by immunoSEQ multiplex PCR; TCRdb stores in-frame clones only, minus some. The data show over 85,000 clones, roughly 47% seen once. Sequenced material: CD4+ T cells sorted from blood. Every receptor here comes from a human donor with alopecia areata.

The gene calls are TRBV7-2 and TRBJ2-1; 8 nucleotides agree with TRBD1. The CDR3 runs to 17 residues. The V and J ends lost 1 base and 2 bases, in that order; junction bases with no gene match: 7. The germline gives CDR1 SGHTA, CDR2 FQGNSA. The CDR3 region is CASSLGPTGATYNEQFF. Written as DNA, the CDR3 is TGTGCCAGCAGCTTAGGGCCGACAGGGGCGACCTACAATGAGCAGTTCTTC.

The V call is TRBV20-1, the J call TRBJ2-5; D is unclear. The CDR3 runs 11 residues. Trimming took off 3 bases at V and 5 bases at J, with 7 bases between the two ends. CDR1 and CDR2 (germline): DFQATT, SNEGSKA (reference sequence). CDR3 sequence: CSASLDETQYF. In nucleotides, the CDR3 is TGCAGTGCTAGTTTGGACGAGACCCAGTACTTC.

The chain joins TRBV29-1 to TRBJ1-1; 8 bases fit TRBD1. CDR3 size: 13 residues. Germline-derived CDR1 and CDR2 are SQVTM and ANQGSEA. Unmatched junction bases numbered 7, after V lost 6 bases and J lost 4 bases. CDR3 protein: CSVRRTGPTEAFF. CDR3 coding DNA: TGCAGCGTCCGAAGGACAGGGCCCACTGAAGCTTTCTTT.

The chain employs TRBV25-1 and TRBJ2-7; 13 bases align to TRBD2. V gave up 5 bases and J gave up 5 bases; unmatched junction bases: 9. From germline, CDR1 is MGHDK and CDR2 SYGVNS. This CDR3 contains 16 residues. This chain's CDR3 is CASSPRTSGSPHEQYF. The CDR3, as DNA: TGTGCCAGCAGTCCGCGGACTAGCGGGAGTCCCCACGAGCAGTACTTC.

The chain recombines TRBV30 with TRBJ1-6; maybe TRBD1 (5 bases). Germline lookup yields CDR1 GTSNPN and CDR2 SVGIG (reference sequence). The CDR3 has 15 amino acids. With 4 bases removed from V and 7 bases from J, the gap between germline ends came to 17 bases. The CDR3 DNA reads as TGTGCCTGGAACTCGGCGGGGACCCCAAATTCACCCCTCCACTTT. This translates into CAWNSAGTPNSPLHF.

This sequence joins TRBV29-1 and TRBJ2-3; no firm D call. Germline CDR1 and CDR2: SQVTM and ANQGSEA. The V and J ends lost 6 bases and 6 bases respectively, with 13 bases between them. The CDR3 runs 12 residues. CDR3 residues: CSVVVLSDTQYF. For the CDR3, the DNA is TGCAGCGTAGTGGTCCTATCGGATACGCAGTATTTT.

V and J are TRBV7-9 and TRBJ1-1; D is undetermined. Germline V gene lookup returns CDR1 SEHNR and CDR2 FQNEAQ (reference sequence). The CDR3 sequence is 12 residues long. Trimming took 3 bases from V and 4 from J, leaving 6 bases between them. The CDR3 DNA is TGTGCCAGCAGCTTCGACCGCACTGAAGCTTTCTTT. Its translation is CASSFDRTEAFF.

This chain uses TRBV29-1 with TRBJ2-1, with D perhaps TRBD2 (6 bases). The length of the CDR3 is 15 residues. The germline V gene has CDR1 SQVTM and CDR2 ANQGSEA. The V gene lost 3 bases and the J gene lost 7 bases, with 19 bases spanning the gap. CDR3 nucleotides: TGCAGCGTTGAGCGTGGGGGACTGGCTTGGAATGAGCAGTTCTTC. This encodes CSVERGGLAWNEQFF.

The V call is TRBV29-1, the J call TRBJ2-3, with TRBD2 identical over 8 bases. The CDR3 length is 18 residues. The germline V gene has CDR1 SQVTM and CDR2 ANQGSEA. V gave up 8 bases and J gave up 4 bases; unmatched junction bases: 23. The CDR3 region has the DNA TGCAGCATGGCGTCGGAGCGGGAGACGATATCCTTATCAGATACGCAGTATTTT. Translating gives CSMASERETISLSDTQYF.

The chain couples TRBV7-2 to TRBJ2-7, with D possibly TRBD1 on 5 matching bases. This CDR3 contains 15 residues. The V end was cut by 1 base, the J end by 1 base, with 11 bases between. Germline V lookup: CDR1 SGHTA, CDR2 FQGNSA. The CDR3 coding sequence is TGTGCCAGCAGCTTAGAAGACAGCGTTTCCTACGAGCAGTACTTC. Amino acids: CASSLEDSVSYEQYF.

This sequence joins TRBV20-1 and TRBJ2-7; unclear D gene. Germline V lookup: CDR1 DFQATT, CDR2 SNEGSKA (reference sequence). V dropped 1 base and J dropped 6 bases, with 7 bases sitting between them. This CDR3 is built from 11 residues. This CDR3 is CSARVRSEQYF. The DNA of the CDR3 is TGCAGTGCTAGAGTTAGAAGCGAGCAGTACTTC.

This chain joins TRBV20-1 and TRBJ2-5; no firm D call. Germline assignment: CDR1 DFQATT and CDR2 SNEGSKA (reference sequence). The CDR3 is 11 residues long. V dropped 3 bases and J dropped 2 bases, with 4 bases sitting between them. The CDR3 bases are TGCAGTGCTAGCAGGCAAGAGACCCAGTACTTC. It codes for CSASRQETQYF.

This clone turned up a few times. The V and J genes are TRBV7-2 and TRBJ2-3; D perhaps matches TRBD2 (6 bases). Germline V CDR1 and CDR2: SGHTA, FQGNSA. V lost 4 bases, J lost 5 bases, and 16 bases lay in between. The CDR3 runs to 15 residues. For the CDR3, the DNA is TGTGCCAGCAGCTCACCTACGGGAGTTGGAGATACGCAGTATTTT. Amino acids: CASSSPTGVGDTQYF.

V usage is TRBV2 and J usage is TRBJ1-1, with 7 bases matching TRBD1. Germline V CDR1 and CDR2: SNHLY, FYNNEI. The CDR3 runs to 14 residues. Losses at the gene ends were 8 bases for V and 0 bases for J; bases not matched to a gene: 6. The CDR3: CASREQGMNTEAFF. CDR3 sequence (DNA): TGTGCCAGCCGAGAACAGGGGATGAACACTGAAGCTTTCTTT.

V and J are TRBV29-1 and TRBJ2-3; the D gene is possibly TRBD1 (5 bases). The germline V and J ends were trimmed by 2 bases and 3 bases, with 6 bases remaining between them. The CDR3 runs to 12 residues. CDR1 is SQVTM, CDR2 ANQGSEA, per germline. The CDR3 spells CSVESGTDTQYF. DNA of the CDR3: TGCAGCGTTGAATCAGGGACAGATACGCAGTATTTT.

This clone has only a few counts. For the CDR3, the DNA is TGTGCCAGCAGCTTAGAGACAAGTTGGGATGAAGCTTTCTTT. This sequence encodes CASSLETSWDEAFF. The chain combines TRBV7-9 with TRBJ1-1, with no clear D. The length of the CDR3 is 14 residues. Germline lookup yields CDR1 SEHNR and CDR2 FQNEAQ (reference sequence). V lost 1 base and J lost 7, with 13 bases in between.

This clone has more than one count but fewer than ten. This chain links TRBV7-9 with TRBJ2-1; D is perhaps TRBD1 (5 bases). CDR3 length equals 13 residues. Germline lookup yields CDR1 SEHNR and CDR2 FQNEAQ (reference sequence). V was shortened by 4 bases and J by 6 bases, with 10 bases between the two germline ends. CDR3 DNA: TGTGCCAGCAGCTCCTCCAGGGCCAATGAGCAGTTCTTC. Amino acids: CASSSSRANEQFF.

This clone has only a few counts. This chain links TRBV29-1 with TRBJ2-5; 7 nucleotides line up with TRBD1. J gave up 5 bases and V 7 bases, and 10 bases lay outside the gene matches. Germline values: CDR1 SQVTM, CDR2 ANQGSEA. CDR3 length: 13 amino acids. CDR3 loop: CSANRGLGETQYF. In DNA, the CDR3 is TGCAGCGCCAACAGGGGATTGGGGGAGACCCAGTACTTC. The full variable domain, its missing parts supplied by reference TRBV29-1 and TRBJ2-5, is SAVISQKPSRDICQRGTSLTIQCQVDSQVTMMFWYRQQPGQSLTLIATANQGSEATYESGFVIDKFPISRPNLTFSTLTVSNMSPEDSSIYLCSANRGLGETQYFGPGTRLLVL.

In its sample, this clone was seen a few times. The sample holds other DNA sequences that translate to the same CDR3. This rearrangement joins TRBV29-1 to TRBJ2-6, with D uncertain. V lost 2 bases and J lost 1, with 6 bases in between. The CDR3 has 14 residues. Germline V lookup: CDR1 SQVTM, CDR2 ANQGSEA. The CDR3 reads CSVEPGSGANVLTF. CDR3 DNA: TGCAGCGTTGAACCCGGGTCTGGGGCCAACGTCCTGACTTTC. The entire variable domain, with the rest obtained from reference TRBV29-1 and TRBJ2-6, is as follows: SAVISQKPSRDICQRGTSLTIQCQVDSQVTMMFWYRQQPGQSLTLIATANQGSEATYESGFVIDKFPISRPNLTFSTLTVSNMSPEDSSIYLCSVEPGSGANVLTFGAGSRLTVL.

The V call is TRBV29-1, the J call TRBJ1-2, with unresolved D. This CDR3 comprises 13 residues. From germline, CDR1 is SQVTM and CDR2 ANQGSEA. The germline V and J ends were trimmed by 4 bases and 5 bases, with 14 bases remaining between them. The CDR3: CSVAGTDLYGYTF. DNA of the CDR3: TGCAGCGTTGCCGGAACAGACCTTTATGGCTACACCTTC.

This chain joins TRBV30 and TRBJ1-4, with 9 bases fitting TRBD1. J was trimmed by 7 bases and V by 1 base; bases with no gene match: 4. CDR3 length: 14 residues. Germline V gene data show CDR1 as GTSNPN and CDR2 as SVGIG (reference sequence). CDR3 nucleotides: TGTGCCTGGAGTGAGGGACAGGGCGCTGAAAAACTGTTTTTT. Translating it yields CAWSEGQGAEKLFF.

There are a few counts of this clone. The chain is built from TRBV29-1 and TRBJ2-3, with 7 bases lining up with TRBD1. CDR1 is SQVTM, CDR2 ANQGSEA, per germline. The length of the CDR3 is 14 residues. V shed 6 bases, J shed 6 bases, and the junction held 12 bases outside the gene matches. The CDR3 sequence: CSVGSGGESDTQYF. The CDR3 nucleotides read TGCAGCGTCGGATCAGGGGGTGAGAGTGATACGCAGTATTTT.

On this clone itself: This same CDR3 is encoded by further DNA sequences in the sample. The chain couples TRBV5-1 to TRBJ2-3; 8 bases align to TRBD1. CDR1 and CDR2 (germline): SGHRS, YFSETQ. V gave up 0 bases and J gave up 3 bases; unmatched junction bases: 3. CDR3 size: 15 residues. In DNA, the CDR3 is TGCGCCAGCAGCTTGGAAACAGGGGGAACAGATACGCAGTATTTT. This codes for CASSLETGGTDTQYF.

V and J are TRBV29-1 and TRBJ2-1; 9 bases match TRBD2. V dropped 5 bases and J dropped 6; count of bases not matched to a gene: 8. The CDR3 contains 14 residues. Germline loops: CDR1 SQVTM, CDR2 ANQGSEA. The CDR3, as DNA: TGCAGCGTTTCTTGGACTAGCGTGGGCAATGAGCAGTTCTTC. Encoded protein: CSVSWTSVGNEQFF.

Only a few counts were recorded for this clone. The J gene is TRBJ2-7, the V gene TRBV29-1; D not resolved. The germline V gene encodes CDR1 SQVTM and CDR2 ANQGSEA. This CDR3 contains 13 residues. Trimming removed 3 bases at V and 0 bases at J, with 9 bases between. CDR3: CSVDSASSYEQYF. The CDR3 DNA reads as TGCAGCGTTGACAGCGCGAGCTCCTACGAGCAGTACTTC.

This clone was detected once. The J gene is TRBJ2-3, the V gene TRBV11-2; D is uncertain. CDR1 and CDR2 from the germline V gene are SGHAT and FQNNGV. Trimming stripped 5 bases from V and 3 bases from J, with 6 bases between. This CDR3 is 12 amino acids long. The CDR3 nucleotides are TGTGCCAGCAGCCCGACTACAGATACGCAGTATTTT. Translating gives CASSPTTDTQYF.